Presented here are 4 T cell receptor beta chains from one specimen sequenced in a study of T cells after yellow fever vaccination. TCRdb ran MiXCR on the 5' RACE reads and lists one entry per CDR3 protein. The sample shows around 110,000 distinct CDR3 sequences, 6.5% to 9% of them seen only once. Sample: CD8+ T cells sorted from PBMCs, taken 45 days after the yellow fever booster vaccination. The source of these receptors is a young man who received the YFV17D yellow fever vaccine.

In this sample, this clonotype turned up a few times. CDR3 sequence (DNA): TGTGCCAGCGGAGGACTCGGGGCCAAGTATAGAAACACCATATATTTT. Translated, it gives CASGGLGAKYRNTIYF. The rearrangement links TRBV28 to TRBJ1-3; TRBD1 might be the D (5 bases). Trimming took 8 bases from V and 5 from J, leaving 22 bases between them. This CDR3 contains 16 residues. Germline V gene data show CDR1 as MDHEN and CDR2 as SYDVKM.

This clonotype was recorded a few times. The rearrangement links TRBV3-1 to TRBJ2-1; TRBD2 matches 9 bases. The CDR3 is made up of 16 amino acids. Germline loops: CDR1 LGHDT, CDR2 YNNKEL (reference sequence). Germline trimming cut 0 bases from V and 4 bases from J; bases unmatched to any gene: 4. The chain's CDR3 is CASSQDWTSEYNEQFF. DNA for the CDR3: TGTGCCAGCAGCCAAGATTGGACTAGCGAATACAATGAGCAGTTCTTC.

This clonotype was counted many times. V usage is TRBV20-1 and J usage is TRBJ2-7, with unresolved D. This CDR3 has 14 residues. Germline CDR1 is DFQATT and CDR2 is SNEGSKA (reference sequence). V was trimmed by 0 bases and J by 0 bases, leaving 9 bases between them. The DNA for the CDR3 is TGCAGTGCTAGAGACACCTCTAACTCCTACGAGCAGTACTTC. It encodes CSARDTSNSYEQYF.

This clonotype was detected many times. The chain carries TRBV19 and TRBJ2-1; D is unclear. Germline CDR1 is LNHDA and CDR2 is SQIVND (reference sequence). Trimming took off 1 base at V and 0 bases at J, with 7 bases between the two ends. The CDR3 contains 15 residues. The CDR3 is CASSIALSSYNEQFF. The CDR3 coding sequence is TGTGCCAGTAGTATAGCCCTCAGCTCCTACAATGAGCAGTTCTTC.